This TCR beta chain is drawn from a study of blood T cell repertoires in COVID-19. Study-wide background: There were acute and convalescent COVID-19 samples, and they came from the United States, Italy and Spain. T cells, B-cell-depleted T cells, or PBMCs provided the cDNA or gDNA that served as material.

J lost 5 bases, V lost 4 bases, and 13 bases had no gene match. Germline CDR1 reads MDHEN; CDR2 reads SYDVKM. The CDR3 covers 19 residues. A Seattle source enrolled patients during active infection and followed them longitudinally. Original processing methods: Estimation of nucleated cell counts relied on the amplification of reference gene primers. Data came from immunoSEQ multiplex PCR; TCRdb stores just in-frame clones and leaves some out. Clonal size and the V and J genes are those of that table, whereas D and trimming came from the DNA. The sample includes some 390,000 clones, about 89% of them seen just once.

Material: peripheral blood. The receptor was derived from a woman aged 40 to 49 with COVID-19, enrolled during active disease. The V and J genes are TRBV28 and TRBJ2-1; TRBD2 aligns across 14 bases. As DNA, the CDR3 is TGTGCCAGCAGTTCGCAGCTTGGACTAGCGGGGGGTAGGGACAATGAGCAGTTCTTC. Its protein product is CASSSQLGLAGGRDNEQFF.